This T cell receptor (beta chain) was identified in a study of blood T cell repertoires in COVID-19. Overall study context: Both acute and convalescent COVID-19 samples were obtained from the United States, Italy and Spain. The cDNA or gDNA used as material had been derived from T cells, B-cell-depleted T cells, or PBMCs.

Original processing notes: Amplification of reference gene primers was used by the study to estimate nucleated cell counts. Libraries were prepared by immunoSEQ multiplex PCR; TCRdb keeps only in-frame clonotypes and omits some of them. That table gives V, J and clone size, and the DNA gave D and trimming. The sample lists under 65,000 clones, 81% occurring once. In germline, CDR1 is SGHDT, CDR2 YYEEEE. This CDR3 has 15 residues. V was trimmed by 0 bases and J by 14 bases, leaving 23 bases between them. The TCR originated in a woman in her fifties or sixties with acute or convalescent COVID-19. Sequenced: peripheral blood. The rearrangement links TRBV5-6 to TRBJ2-5, with a weak D call TRBD1 (6 bases). CDR3 bases: TGTGCCAGCAGCTTGGGGGACACGGGGACCCCCCCCGATTACTTC. This codes for CASSLGDTGTPPDYF.